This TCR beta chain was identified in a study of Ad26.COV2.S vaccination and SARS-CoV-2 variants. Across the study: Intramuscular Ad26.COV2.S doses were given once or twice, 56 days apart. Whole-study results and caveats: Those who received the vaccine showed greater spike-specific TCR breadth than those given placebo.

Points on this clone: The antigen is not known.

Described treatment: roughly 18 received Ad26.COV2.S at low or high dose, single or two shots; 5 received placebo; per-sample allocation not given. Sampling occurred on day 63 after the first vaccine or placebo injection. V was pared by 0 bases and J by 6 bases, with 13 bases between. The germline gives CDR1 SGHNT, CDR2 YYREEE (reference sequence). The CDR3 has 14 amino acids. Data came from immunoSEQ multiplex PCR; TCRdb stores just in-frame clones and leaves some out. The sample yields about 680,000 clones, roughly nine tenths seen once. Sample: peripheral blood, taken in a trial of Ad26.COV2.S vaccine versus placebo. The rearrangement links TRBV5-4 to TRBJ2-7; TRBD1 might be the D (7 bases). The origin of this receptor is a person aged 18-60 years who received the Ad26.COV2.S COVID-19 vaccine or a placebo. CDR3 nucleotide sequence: TGTGCCAGCAGCTTGGTCGGAGGGGGCGGCGAGCAGTACTTC. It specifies CASSLVGGGGEQYF.